The T cell receptor beta chain described here comes from a study of blood T cell repertoires in COVID-19 (dated by TCRdb to about 2020). Some background on the complete study: Collaborator samples came from the United States, Italy and Spain and covered acute and convalescent phases of COVID-19. A de-identified subject ID, COVID-19 status, age in years and sex were almost always included in the sample metadata. A freely available public database, intended as a resource for researchers studying the immune response to SARS-CoV-2, is where the repertoires were released. The prospective study material was composed of cDNA or gDNA derived from T cells, B-cell-depleted T cells, or PBMCs. Where available, HLA class I and class II types were obtained from metadata supplied by the sample provider rather than from assay-based typing. The samples were drawn from two sources: the first 160 participants of the ongoing ImmuneRACE study, and 1,000 to 1,500 subjects contributed by 6 global collaborators. Deeply sampled blood TCRbeta repertoires from subjects exposed to, actively infected with, or recovered from COVID-19 were included in the dataset.

Trimming accounts for 0 bases at V and 11 bases at J, while the number of junction bases matched to no gene is 7. Per the germline V gene, LGHNA is the CDR1 and YSLEER is the CDR2. Spanning cysteine to phenylalanine, the CDR3 consists of 15 amino acids. Only the CDR3 region is kept as DNA, spanning 45 bases read in frame from base 1. General study outcomes and caveats: The quantity of clinical and demographic metadata differed by source and by participant and was supplied without curation.

Points on this clone: Its antigen remains undetermined. No qualities accompany the bases; no much larger clone lies one base away.

The collaborating institutions used their own protocols to collect whole blood in K2EDTA tubes. For TCRbeta analysis, collaborator samples were shipped as frozen whole blood, as isolated PBMCs, or as DNA extracted from either sample type. The immunoSEQ Assay, a bias-controlled multiplex PCR, was used to amplify TCRbeta CDR3 regions from genomic DNA. In the original analysis: Nucleated cell counts per sample were estimated from amplification of reference gene primers within the assay. To quantify the absolute abundance of each unique TCRbeta CDR3 rearrangement, sequence reads were collapsed and filtered. For each sample, productive Simpson clonality was calculated by taking the square root of Simpson's diversity index across productive rearrangements. TCRdb carries this immuneACCESS record with in-frame sequences only. Its versions omit some clonotypes, under half of them owing to an unresolved V gene in the studies checked, with the rest unexplained. V and J calls plus clone size are reproduced from that table; the DNA served to infer D and trimming. The sample table shows approximately 350,000 clones, and about four fifths are seen once. The ten largest clones represent 2.5% to 3% of the sample.

Sequencing used peripheral blood. The source of this sequence is a man younger than 40 with active or convalescent COVID-19. This receptor chain uses TRBV4-3 and TRBJ1-6; the junction holds 7 bases that match TRBD1. The CDR3 here reads CASSQENRGSAPLHF. The DNA sequence is as follows: TGCGCCAGCAGCCAAGAAAACAGGGGAAGTGCACCCCTCCACTTT.